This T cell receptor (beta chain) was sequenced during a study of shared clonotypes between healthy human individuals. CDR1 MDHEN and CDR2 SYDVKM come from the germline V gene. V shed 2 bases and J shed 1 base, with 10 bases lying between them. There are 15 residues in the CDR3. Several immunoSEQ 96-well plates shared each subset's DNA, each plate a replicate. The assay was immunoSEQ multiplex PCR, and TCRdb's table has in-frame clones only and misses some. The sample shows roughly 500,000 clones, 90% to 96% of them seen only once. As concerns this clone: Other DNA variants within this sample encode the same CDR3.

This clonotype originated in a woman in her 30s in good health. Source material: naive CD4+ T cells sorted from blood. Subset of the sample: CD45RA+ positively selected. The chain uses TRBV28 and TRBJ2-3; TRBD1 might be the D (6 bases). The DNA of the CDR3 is TGTGCCAGCAGTTTAATACAGGGAGGCACAGATACGCAGTATTTT. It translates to CASSLIQGGTDTQYF.